Listed below are T cell receptor beta chains from one sample, sequenced in a study of T cell repertoires in cytomegalovirus infection. A single record per CDR3 protein comes from TCRdb applying MiXCR to the reads. Among roughly 920,000 distinct CDR3 sequences listed, around 29% were seen once. No cognate antigen is known for these TCRs. Sequences were derived from cultured CD8+ T cells from PBMCs, sampled from culture after CMV antigen stimulation. Receptors were obtained from a human donor in good health (CMV status not recorded). Some clones in this sample may be carry-over from other donors' samples. Each CDR3 is given with its conserved first and last residue. Each record gives: J gene, D gene, clone size, V gene, CDR3 length, CDR3 protein, CDR3 DNA. The D gene is left open where the match is weak. Clone size is shown for a subset of rows, as once, few, many or a class of expanded clone.

j_call: TRBJ1-1
d_call: TRBD1
clone_size: -
v_call: TRBV10-2
cdr3_length: 15
cdr3_aa: CASSETRGLRTEAFF
cdr3_nt: TGCGCCAGCAGTGAGACCAGGGGGCTAAGGACTGAAGCTTTCTTT

j_call: TRBJ1-1
d_call: -
clone_size: -
v_call: TRBV9
cdr3_length: 15
cdr3_aa: CASSLVIGEGTEAFF
cdr3_nt: TGTGCCAGCAGCCTCGTGATAGGGGAGGGCACTGAAGCTTTCTTT

j_call: TRBJ2-1
d_call: -
clone_size: -
v_call: TRBV12-3/TRBV12-4
cdr3_length: 15
cdr3_aa: CASRLRSLGAGEQFF
cdr3_nt: TGTGCCAGCAGACTCAGGTCTCTGGGGGCAGGGGAGCAGTTCTTC

j_call: TRBJ2-3
d_call: -
clone_size: many
v_call: TRBV6-5
cdr3_length: 14
cdr3_aa: CASQQGGSTDTQYF
cdr3_nt: TGTGCCAGCCAACAGGGAGGGTCCACAGATACGCAGTATTTT

j_call: TRBJ2-2
d_call: -
clone_size: many
v_call: TRBV7-2
cdr3_length: 14
cdr3_aa: CASSLNEGIGELFF
cdr3_nt: TGTGCCAGCAGCTTAAACGAGGGGATCGGGGAGCTGTTTTTT

j_call: TRBJ1-1
d_call: -
clone_size: -
v_call: TRBV6-1
cdr3_length: 16
cdr3_aa: CASRIGDGWLNTEAFF
cdr3_nt: TGTGCCAGCAGGATAGGGGACGGGTGGCTGAACACTGAAGCTTTCTTT

j_call: TRBJ2-1
d_call: -
clone_size: few
v_call: TRBV6-5
cdr3_length: 11
cdr3_aa: CASSGGPEQFF
cdr3_nt: TGTGCCAGCAGTGGGGGACCTGAGCAGTTCTTC

j_call: TRBJ2-1
d_call: -
clone_size: -
v_call: TRBV7-8
cdr3_length: 15
cdr3_aa: CASRLASSSYNEQFF
cdr3_nt: TGTGCCAGCAGACTAGCTTCAAGCTCCTACAATGAGCAGTTCTTC

j_call: TRBJ2-3
d_call: -
clone_size: few
v_call: TRBV14
cdr3_length: 17
cdr3_aa: CASSQDGTGRDTSTQYF
cdr3_nt: TGTGCCAGCAGCCAAGATGGAACAGGGAGAGATACTTCGACGCAGTATTTT

j_call: TRBJ1-1
d_call: TRBD1
clone_size: few
v_call: TRBV7-9
cdr3_length: 15
cdr3_aa: CASSPPDRENTEAFF
cdr3_nt: TGTGCCAGCAGCCCGCCGGACAGGGAGAACACTGAAGCTTTCTTT

j_call: TRBJ2-3
d_call: -
clone_size: few
v_call: TRBV27
cdr3_length: 15
cdr3_aa: CASSLFSVSTDTQYF
cdr3_nt: TGTGCCAGCAGTTTGTTTAGTGTTAGCACAGATACGCAGTATTTT

j_call: TRBJ2-1
d_call: TRBD1
clone_size: -
v_call: TRBV18
cdr3_length: 15
cdr3_aa: CASSPPDRAENEQFF
cdr3_nt: TGTGCCAGCTCACCACCGGACAGGGCGGAAAATGAGCAGTTCTTC

j_call: TRBJ1-4
d_call: -
clone_size: -
v_call: TRBV7-9
cdr3_length: 13
cdr3_aa: CASTEPTNEKLFF
cdr3_nt: TGTGCCAGCACAGAGCCAACTAATGAAAAACTGTTTTTT

j_call: TRBJ2-6
d_call: -
clone_size: -
v_call: TRBV7-6
cdr3_length: 12
cdr3_aa: CASSLAQDVLTF
cdr3_nt: TGTGCCAGCAGCTTAGCTCAGGACGTCCTGACTTTC

j_call: TRBJ1-1
d_call: -
clone_size: -
v_call: TRBV5-1
cdr3_length: 14
cdr3_aa: CASSLPRRDTEAFF
cdr3_nt: TGCGCCAGCAGCTTGCCACGCCGGGACACTGAAGCTTTCTTT

j_call: TRBJ2-6
d_call: TRBD1
clone_size: few
v_call: TRBV7-7
cdr3_length: 16
cdr3_aa: CATGGDRGLRANVLTF
cdr3_nt: TGTGCGACCGGGGGGGACAGGGGGCTCAGGGCCAACGTCCTGACTTTC

j_call: TRBJ2-7
d_call: -
clone_size: -
v_call: TRBV12-3/TRBV12-4
cdr3_length: 15
cdr3_aa: CASSLRQDRNYEQYF
cdr3_nt: TGTGCCAGCAGTTTAAGACAAGATCGGAATTACGAGCAGTACTTC

j_call: TRBJ1-2
d_call: -
clone_size: -
v_call: TRBV12-3/TRBV12-4
cdr3_length: 13
cdr3_aa: CASSFNPQAGYTF
cdr3_nt: TGTGCCAGCAGTTTTAATCCGCAGGCTGGCTACACCTTC

j_call: TRBJ2-3
d_call: -
clone_size: -
v_call: TRBV4-1
cdr3_length: 13
cdr3_aa: CASSLTLTDTQYF
cdr3_nt: TGCGCCAGCAGCCTCACCCTCACAGATACGCAGTATTTT

j_call: TRBJ1-1
d_call: -
clone_size: -
v_call: TRBV7-6
cdr3_length: 16
cdr3_aa: CASSFGRSGLNTEAFF
cdr3_nt: TGTGCCAGCAGCTTCGGAAGGTCAGGGCTGAACACTGAAGCTTTCTTT

j_call: TRBJ2-7
d_call: -
clone_size: many
v_call: TRBV7-8
cdr3_length: 14
cdr3_aa: CASSGGISSYEQYF
cdr3_nt: TGTGCCAGCAGCGGCGGGATAAGCTCCTACGAGCAGTACTTC

j_call: TRBJ2-3
d_call: TRBD2
clone_size: few
v_call: TRBV24-1
cdr3_length: 17
cdr3_aa: CATSDLGLAGPGAAQYF
cdr3_nt: TGTGCCACCAGTGATTTAGGACTAGCGGGGCCCGGCGCGGCGCAGTATTTT

j_call: TRBJ2-1
d_call: -
clone_size: -
v_call: TRBV19
cdr3_length: 15
cdr3_aa: CASSEGLSSYNEQFF
cdr3_nt: TGTGCCAGTAGTGAAGGATTGAGCTCCTACAATGAGCAGTTCTTC

j_call: TRBJ1-2
d_call: -
clone_size: -
v_call: TRBV7-3
cdr3_length: 17
cdr3_aa: CASSLTFEVGSNYGYTF
cdr3_nt: TGTGCCAGCAGCTTAACGTTTGAGGTTGGCAGTAACTATGGCTACACCTTC

j_call: TRBJ2-3
d_call: TRBD2
clone_size: -
v_call: TRBV18
cdr3_length: 16
cdr3_aa: CASSPLGAGGTDTQYF
cdr3_nt: TGTGCCAGCTCACCTCTCGGCGCGGGGGGCACAGATACGCAGTATTTT

j_call: TRBJ2-6
d_call: -
clone_size: -
v_call: TRBV6-1
cdr3_length: 14
cdr3_aa: CASSITTGANVLTF
cdr3_nt: TGTGCCAGCAGTATCACGACTGGGGCCAACGTCCTGACTTTC

j_call: TRBJ2-7
d_call: -
clone_size: few
v_call: TRBV4-2
cdr3_length: 15
cdr3_aa: CASSQGTGQPYEQYF
cdr3_nt: TGTGCCAGCAGCCAAGGTACGGGACAACCCTACGAGCAGTACTTC

j_call: TRBJ1-5
d_call: TRBD1
clone_size: few
v_call: TRBV12-3/TRBV12-4
cdr3_length: 13
cdr3_aa: CASGSGGDQPQHF
cdr3_nt: TGTGCCAGCGGATCAGGGGGGGATCAGCCCCAGCATTTT

j_call: TRBJ1-1
d_call: -
clone_size: -
v_call: TRBV5-3
cdr3_length: 15
cdr3_aa: CASSLQSGVDTEAFF
cdr3_nt: TGTGCCAGCAGCTTGCAATCAGGTGTCGACACTGAAGCTTTTTTT

j_call: TRBJ2-5
d_call: -
clone_size: few
v_call: TRBV7-6
cdr3_length: 16
cdr3_aa: CASSPRRGGARETQYF
cdr3_nt: TGTGCCAGCAGCCCGAGGCGTGGGGGCGCGAGGGAGACCCAGTACTTC

j_call: TRBJ2-4
d_call: -
clone_size: -
v_call: TRBV6-2/TRBV6-3
cdr3_length: 18
cdr3_aa: CASSYPSTGSPAKNIQYF
cdr3_nt: TGTGCCAGCAGTTACCCCTCCACAGGGTCCCCCGCCAAAAACATTCAGTACTTC

j_call: TRBJ1-4
d_call: -
clone_size: -
v_call: TRBV25-1
cdr3_length: 17
cdr3_aa: CASSEYWLGPRDEKLFF
cdr3_nt: TGTGCCAGCAGTGAATATTGGTTAGGTCCTAGAGATGAAAAACTGTTTTTT

j_call: TRBJ1-2
d_call: -
clone_size: -
v_call: TRBV6-2/TRBV6-3
cdr3_length: 12
cdr3_aa: CASSYPGAGYTF
cdr3_nt: TGTGCCAGCAGTTATCCAGGGGCTGGCTACACCTTC

j_call: TRBJ1-1
d_call: TRBD1
clone_size: -
v_call: TRBV4-2
cdr3_length: 16
cdr3_aa: CASSQDLGTGVTEAFF
cdr3_nt: TGTGCCAGCAGCCAAGATCTTGGGACAGGGGTAACTGAAGCTTTCTTT

j_call: TRBJ1-1
d_call: -
clone_size: few
v_call: TRBV10-2
cdr3_length: 15
cdr3_aa: CASSDPIQENTEAFF
cdr3_nt: TGCGCCAGCAGTGATCCCATACAGGAGAACACTGAAGCTTTCTTT

j_call: TRBJ2-6
d_call: -
clone_size: -
v_call: TRBV4-1
cdr3_length: 17
cdr3_aa: CASSQDGAVSGANVLTF
cdr3_nt: TGCGCCAGCAGCCAAGATGGAGCAGTCTCTGGGGCCAACGTCCTGACTTTC

j_call: TRBJ2-7
d_call: TRBD1
clone_size: few
v_call: TRBV6-2/TRBV6-3
cdr3_length: 14
cdr3_aa: CASSYSDRVMEQYF
cdr3_nt: TGTGCCAGCAGTTACTCGGACAGGGTTATGGAACAGTACTTC

j_call: TRBJ2-5
d_call: -
clone_size: -
v_call: TRBV9
cdr3_length: 14
cdr3_aa: CASSVGNSQETQYF
cdr3_nt: TGTGCCAGCAGCGTAGGTAATAGTCAGGAGACCCAGTACTTC

j_call: TRBJ2-7
d_call: -
clone_size: few
v_call: TRBV11-2
cdr3_length: 13
cdr3_aa: CASSLDLGSEQYF
cdr3_nt: TGTGCCAGCAGCTTAGATCTCGGGAGCGAGCAGTACTTC

j_call: TRBJ1-6
d_call: -
clone_size: few
v_call: TRBV6-2/TRBV6-3
cdr3_length: 12
cdr3_aa: CASSYSASPLHF
cdr3_nt: TGTGCCAGCAGTTACTCCGCGTCACCCCTCCACTTT

j_call: TRBJ2-5
d_call: TRBD2
clone_size: -
v_call: TRBV6-6
cdr3_length: 15
cdr3_aa: CASSYSVRGGETQYF
cdr3_nt: TGTGCCAGCAGTTACTCAGTTCGGGGGGGGGAGACCCAGTACTTC

j_call: TRBJ1-6
d_call: -
clone_size: -
v_call: TRBV6-6
cdr3_length: 16
cdr3_aa: CASSYSIEGAGSPLHF
cdr3_nt: TGTGCCAGCAGTTACTCGATAGAAGGTGCAGGATCACCCCTCCACTTT

j_call: TRBJ2-7
d_call: TRBD2
clone_size: -
v_call: TRBV2
cdr3_length: 16
cdr3_aa: CASSGGPGTTSYEQYF
cdr3_nt: TGTGCCAGCAGTGGGGGCCCCGGGACTACTTCCTACGAGCAGTACTTC

j_call: TRBJ2-2
d_call: -
clone_size: many
v_call: TRBV11-2
cdr3_length: 11
cdr3_aa: CASSLSWELFF
cdr3_nt: TGTGCCAGCAGCTTATCGTGGGAGCTGTTTTTT